The 24 T cell receptor beta chains below all came from one sample that was sequenced in a study of human T cells and chemical hapten exposure. TCRdb ran MiXCR on the RACE reads and lists one entry per CDR3 protein. The sample yields under 75,000 distinct CDR3 sequences, roughly 8.5% seen once. As to time point: patch test 2, 6 weeks after DPC sensitization. As to treatment: therapeutic diphenylcyclopropenone sensitization with weekly scalp DPC. The specimen comprised whole blood, sampled in connection with sensitization to the hapten diphenylcyclopropenone (DPC). Receptor source: a woman between 50 and 59 years old with alopecia areata. Some clones in this sample may be carry-over from other donors' samples.

This clonotype was found a few times. The rearrangement joins TRBV24-1 to TRBJ1-2; D gene unclear. The CDR3 is 14 amino acids. Germline V CDR1 and CDR2: KGHDR, SFDVKD. V was pared by 2 bases and J by 4 bases, with 10 bases between. Here the CDR3 reads CATSDSGRTYGYTF. Written as DNA, the CDR3 is TGTGCCACCAGTGATTCTGGCAGGACCTATGGCTACACCTTC.

This rearrangement joins TRBV7-9 to TRBJ2-6; D gene uncertain. The CDR3 extends over 17 amino acids. V was cut by 2 bases and J by 1 base, with 12 bases left in between. Germline lookup yields CDR1 SEHNR and CDR2 FQNEAQ (reference sequence). CDR3 bases: TGTGCCAGCAGCTTACGGAATGAGGTTTCTGGGGCCAACGTCCTGACTTTC. Residues: CASSLRNEVSGANVLTF.

This clonotype was observed a few times. This sequence joins TRBV6-1 and TRBJ2-5; D may be TRBD2 (5 bases). The CDR3 extends over 13 amino acids. Germline V gene data show CDR1 as MNHNS and CDR2 as SASEGT. V gave up 3 bases and J gave up 4 bases, with 9 bases separating them. DNA for the CDR3: TGTGCCAGCAGTGAGGGTCTAGCAGAGACCCAGTACTTC. This encodes CASSEGLAETQYF.

The sample holds many counts of this clonotype. V and J are TRBV12-3 or TRBV12-4 and TRBJ2-5; 7 nucleotides agree with TRBD1. The junction had 6 bases not matched to a gene; V was cut back by 7 bases and J by 4 bases. The CDR3 runs 13 residues. The CDR3 loop reads CASTAGGLETQYF. The CDR3 nucleotides are TGTGCCAGCACCGCAGGGGGTTTAGAGACCCAGTACTTC.

The V call is TRBV28, the J call TRBJ2-1; no clear D. Trimming stripped 7 bases from V and 0 bases from J, with 1 base between. Germline CDR1 and CDR2: MDHEN and SYDVKM. The CDR3 sequence is 11 residues long. DNA of the CDR3: TGTGCCAGCATCTCCTACAATGAGCAGTTCTTC. Protein: CASISYNEQFF.

The V call is TRBV4-1, the J call TRBJ1-2; the D gene is possibly TRBD1 (5 bases). The germline V gene has CDR1 MGHRA and CDR2 YSYEKL. V shed 5 bases and J shed 0 bases, with 10 bases lying between them. CDR3 size: 14 residues. The CDR3, as DNA: TGCGCCAGCAGCTGGGGGTCGGCTAACTATGGCTACACCTTC. This gives the protein CASSWGSANYGYTF.

This chain links TRBV9 with TRBJ1-2; D is perhaps TRBD1 (5 bases). Germline V gives CDR1 SGDLS, CDR2 YYNGEE. There are 15 residues in the CDR3. V shed 3 bases and J shed 4 bases, with 16 bases lying between them. For the CDR3, the DNA is TGTGCCAGCAGCGGTTTTCGGGGGGGGTTCTATGGCTACACCTTC. Translated, it gives CASSGFRGGFYGYTF.

The rearrangement uses TRBV3-1 and TRBJ2-7; 8 bases are a match to TRBD2. This CDR3 region has 15 residues. Germline V gene data show CDR1 as LGHDT and CDR2 as YNNKEL (reference sequence). The trim removed 0 bases at V and 0 bases at J, leaving 1 base unmatched. The CDR3 sequence is CASSQDGGASYEQYF. The CDR3 nucleotides read TGTGCCAGCAGCCAAGACGGGGGGGCCTCCTACGAGCAGTACTTC.

This clonotype appeared a few times. The chain recombines TRBV20-1 with TRBJ2-5; TRBD2 matches 7 bases. CDR3 length: 14 residues. The V segment lost 4 bases and the J segment 2 bases; nucleotides outside the gene matches: 7. Germline V gives CDR1 DFQATT, CDR2 SNEGSKA (reference sequence). The CDR3 spells CSAILREGQETQYF. For the CDR3, the DNA is TGCAGTGCTATCCTAAGGGAGGGGCAAGAGACCCAGTACTTC.

This clonotype was counted only a few times. This chain connects TRBV9 to TRBJ1-1, with a possible D match to TRBD1 (5 bases). The CDR3 runs to 14 residues. Trimming stripped 4 bases from V and 5 bases from J, with 15 bases between. Germline V gives CDR1 SGDLS, CDR2 YYNGEE. The CDR3 DNA reads as TGTGCCAGCAGCACCGGGGGGGAGGGAACTGAAGCTTTCTTT. Its protein product is CASSTGGEGTEAFF.

This chain links TRBV5-1 with TRBJ2-7; D is tentatively TRBD1 or TRBD2 (6 bases each). CDR1 is SGHRS, CDR2 YFSETQ, per germline. CDR3 length: 14 amino acids. V was shortened by 4 bases and J by 0 bases, with 11 bases between the two germline ends. The CDR3 here is CASSRGASSYEQYF. Written as DNA, the CDR3 is TGCGCCAGCAGCAGGGGGGCCAGCTCCTACGAGCAGTACTTC.

The chain has TRBV14 and TRBJ1-1; the D gene is possibly TRBD1 (6 bases). The V end lost 5 bases, the J end lost 11 bases, and 15 bases lay between the germline ends. The length of the CDR3 is 12 residues. Germline V gene data show CDR1 as SGHDN and CDR2 as FVKESK. CDR3 nucleotides: TGTGCCAGCAGCGTGTTGCGGGGGCAGGCTTTCTTT. Translated, it gives CASSVLRGQAFF.

This clonotype was observed many times. The CDR3 nucleotides read TGCGCCAGCAGTGAGGCGACAACTCAGAGGCAAAACATTCAGTACTTC. This translates into CASSEATTQRQNIQYF. The rearrangement joins TRBV10-2 to TRBJ2-4; no reliable D call. The CDR3 runs to 16 residues. Germline V gene data show CDR1 as WSHSY and CDR2 as SAAADI. Trimming cost V 2 bases and J 5 bases, with 16 bases left between them.

This clonotype was counted a few times. The chain uses TRBV15 and TRBJ1-5; the D is unclear. CDR1 and CDR2 (germline): LNHNV, YYDKDF (reference sequence). The CDR3 runs to 14 residues. V dropped 2 bases and J dropped 5 bases, with 10 bases sitting between them. The CDR3 region is CATSRRTGDQPQHF. CDR3 nucleotides: TGTGCCACCAGCAGAAGAACCGGGGATCAGCCCCAGCATTTT. The full variable domain, rest sourced from reference TRBV15 and TRBJ1-5, is DAMVIQNPRYQVTQFGKPVTLSCSQTLNHNVMYWYQQKSSQAPKLLFHYYDKDFNNEADTPDNFQSRRPNTSFCFLDIRSPGLGDTAMYLCATSRRTGDQPQHFGDGTRLSIL.

In its sample, this clonotype was seen a few times. The genes are TRBV7-9 and TRBJ1-3; possibly TRBD1 for D (5 bases). Germline V gene sequence: CDR1 SEHNR, CDR2 FQNEAQ (reference sequence). This CDR3 comprises 16 residues. The ends were cut back, 0 bases at V and 0 bases at J, with 9 bases in the middle. Here the CDR3 reads CASSLAAGRSGNTIYF. The CDR3 region has the DNA TGTGCCAGCAGCTTAGCAGCAGGGCGCTCTGGAAACACCATATATTTT.

This clonotype was detected only a few times. The V gene is TRBV5-4, the J gene TRBJ2-1, with a tentative D call TRBD2 (5 bases). Trimming took off 1 base at V and 1 base at J, with 9 bases between the two ends. Germline loops: CDR1 SGHNT, CDR2 YYREEE (reference sequence). The CDR3 spans 15 residues. CDR3 sequence (DNA): TGTGCCAGCAGCTTGACCGGCGGGTCCTACAATGAGCAGTTCTTC. Translated: CASSLTGGSYNEQFF.

There are many counts of this clonotype. V is TRBV7-6 and J is TRBJ2-5; the D call may be TRBD1 or TRBD2 (5 bases each). Germline CDR1 reads SGHVS; CDR2 reads FNYEAQ. V was shortened by 7 bases and J by 5 bases, with 23 bases between the two germline ends. This CDR3 contains 16 residues. The CDR3 protein is CASTTARGTIKETQYF. As DNA, the CDR3 is TGTGCCAGCACCACTGCCAGAGGGACCATCAAGGAGACCCAGTACTTC.

This clonotype was seen ten or more times. The rearrangement links TRBV12-3 or TRBV12-4 to TRBJ1-2; D uncertain. V shed 7 bases and J shed 6 bases, with 9 bases lying between them. The CDR3 contains 11 residues. In nucleotides, the CDR3 is TGTGCCAGCACCACGGGGAATGGCTACACCTTC. Residues: CASTTGNGYTF.

This chain joins TRBV27 and TRBJ1-6; D gene uncertain. The germline V and J ends were trimmed by 6 bases and 7 bases, with 19 bases remaining between them. Looked up from germline, CDR1 is MNHEY and CDR2 is SMNVEV (reference sequence). The CDR3 totals 16 residues. CDR3 sequence: CASSHAVGVTNSPLHF. The CDR3 DNA reads TGTGCCAGCAGCCACGCGGTCGGCGTCACCAATTCACCCCTCCACTTT.

The chain combines TRBV6-1 with TRBJ2-4, with a possible D match to TRBD1 (5 bases). The V and J ends lost 11 bases and 2 bases respectively, with 10 bases between them. CDR1 is MNHNS, CDR2 SASEGT, per germline. This CDR3 contains 12 residues. For the CDR3, the DNA is TGTGCCGCCGGACATACCAAAAACATTCAGTACTTC. As protein: CAAGHTKNIQYF.

This chain links TRBV7-3 with TRBJ2-1; no clear D. Germline V gene lookup returns CDR1 SGHTA and CDR2 FQGTGA. Deletions cut 4 bases from V and 9 bases from J, with 13 bases between. The CDR3 sequence is 13 residues long. This CDR3 is CASSSSRFGEQFF. DNA for the CDR3: TGTGCCAGCAGCTCCTCAAGGTTTGGTGAGCAGTTCTTC.

For this clonotype: No conserved phenylalanine or tryptophan is present at the end of the CDR3, so a read error is the likely explanation. This rearrangement joins TRBV6-1 to TRBJ1-4, with TRBD1 matching 11 bases. CDR3 length: 15 amino acids. J gave up 8 bases and V 3 bases, and 5 bases lay outside the gene matches. Germline lookup yields CDR1 MNHNS and CDR2 SASEGT. The CDR3 spells CASSDWTGGQEKLFS. CDR3 in DNA: TGTGCCAGCAGTGATTGGACAGGGGGCCAGGAAAAACTGTTTTCT.

The rearrangement joins TRBV18 to TRBJ2-5; the match to TRBD1 covers 8 bases. J was trimmed by 1 base and V by 3 bases; bases with no gene match: 7. The CDR3 runs to 16 residues. CDR1 is KGHSH, CDR2 LQKENI, per germline. The CDR3 spells CASSPRDRIIQETQYF. The CDR3 coding sequence is TGTGCCAGCTCACCCCGGGACAGGATTATCCAAGAGACCCAGTACTTC.

The V call is TRBV7-2, the J call TRBJ1-3, with 8 bases aligning to TRBD1. J lost 0 bases, V lost 6 bases, and 4 bases had no gene match. This CDR3 is 15 amino acids long. The germline V gene encodes CDR1 SGHTA and CDR2 FQGNSA. The CDR3 reads CASSRGTGSGNTIYF. As DNA, the CDR3 is TGTGCCAGCAGTCGAGGGACAGGCTCTGGAAACACCATATATTTT.